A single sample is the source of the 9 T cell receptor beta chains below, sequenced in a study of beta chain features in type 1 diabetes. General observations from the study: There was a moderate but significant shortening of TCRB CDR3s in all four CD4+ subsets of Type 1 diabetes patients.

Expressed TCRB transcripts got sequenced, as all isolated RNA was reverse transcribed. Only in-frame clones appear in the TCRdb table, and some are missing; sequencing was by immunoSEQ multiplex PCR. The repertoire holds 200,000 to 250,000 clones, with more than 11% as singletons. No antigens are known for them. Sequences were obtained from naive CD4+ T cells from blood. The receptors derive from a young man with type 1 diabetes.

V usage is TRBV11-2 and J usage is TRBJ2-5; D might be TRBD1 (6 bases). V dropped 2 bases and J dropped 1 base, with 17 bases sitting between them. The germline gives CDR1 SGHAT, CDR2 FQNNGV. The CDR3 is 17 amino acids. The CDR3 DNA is TGTGCCAGCAGCTTACCTTCGGGACACTCGATCCAAGAGACCCAGTACTTC. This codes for CASSLPSGHSIQETQYF.

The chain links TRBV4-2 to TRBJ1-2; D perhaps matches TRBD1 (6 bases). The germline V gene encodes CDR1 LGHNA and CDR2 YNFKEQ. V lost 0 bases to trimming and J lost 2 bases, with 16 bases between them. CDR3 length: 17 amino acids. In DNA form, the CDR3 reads TGTGCCAGCAGCCAAGATTGGAGGACAGAGGAGAACTATGGCTACACCTTC. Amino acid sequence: CASSQDWRTEENYGYTF.

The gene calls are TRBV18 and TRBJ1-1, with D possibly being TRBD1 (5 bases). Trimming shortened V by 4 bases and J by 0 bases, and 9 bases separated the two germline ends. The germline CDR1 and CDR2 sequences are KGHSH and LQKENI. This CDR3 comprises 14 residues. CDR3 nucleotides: TGTGCCAGCTCACTTGGGGCACTGAACACTGAAGCTTTCTTT. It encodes CASSLGALNTEAFF.

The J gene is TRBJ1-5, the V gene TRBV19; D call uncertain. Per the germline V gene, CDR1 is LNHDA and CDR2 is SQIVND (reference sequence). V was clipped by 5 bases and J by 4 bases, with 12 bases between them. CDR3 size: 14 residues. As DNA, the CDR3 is TGTGCCAGTAGTCAACGGGGAGAAAATCAGCCCCAGCATTTT. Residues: CASSQRGENQPQHF.

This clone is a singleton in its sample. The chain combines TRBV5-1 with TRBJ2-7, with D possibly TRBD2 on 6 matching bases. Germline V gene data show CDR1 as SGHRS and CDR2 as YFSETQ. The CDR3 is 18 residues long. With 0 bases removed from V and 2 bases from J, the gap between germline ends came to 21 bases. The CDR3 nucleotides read TGCGCCAGCAGCTTGGCCGCGGGGTTTGGGCAATCGCCCTACGAGCAGTACTTC. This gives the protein CASSLAAGFGQSPYEQYF.

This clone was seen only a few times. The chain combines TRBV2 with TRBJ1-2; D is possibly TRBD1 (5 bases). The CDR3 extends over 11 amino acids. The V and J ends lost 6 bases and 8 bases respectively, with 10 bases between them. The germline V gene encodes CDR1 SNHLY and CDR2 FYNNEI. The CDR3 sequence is CASSRVRGYTF. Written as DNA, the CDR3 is TGTGCCAGCAGCAGGGTTCGAGGCTACACCTTC.

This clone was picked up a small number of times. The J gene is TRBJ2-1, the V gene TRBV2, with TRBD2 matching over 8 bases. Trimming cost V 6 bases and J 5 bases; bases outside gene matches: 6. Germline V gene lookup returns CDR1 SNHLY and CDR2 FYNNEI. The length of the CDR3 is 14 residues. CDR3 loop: CASSPLRGDNEQFF. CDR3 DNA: TGTGCCAGCAGCCCCCTGCGGGGGGACAATGAGCAGTTCTTC.

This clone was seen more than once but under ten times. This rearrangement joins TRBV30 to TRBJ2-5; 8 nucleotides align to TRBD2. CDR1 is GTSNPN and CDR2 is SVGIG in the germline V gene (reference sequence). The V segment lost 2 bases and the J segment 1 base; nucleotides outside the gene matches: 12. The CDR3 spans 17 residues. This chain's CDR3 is CAWSTWRTSGVQETQYF. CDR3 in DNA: TGTGCCTGGAGTACTTGGAGAACTAGCGGAGTCCAAGAGACCCAGTACTTC.

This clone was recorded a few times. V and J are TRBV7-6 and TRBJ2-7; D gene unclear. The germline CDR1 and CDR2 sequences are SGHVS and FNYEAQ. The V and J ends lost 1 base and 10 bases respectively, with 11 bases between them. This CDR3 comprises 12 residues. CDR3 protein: CASSLGQAHQYF. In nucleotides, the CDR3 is TGTGCCAGCAGCTTAGGGCAGGCGCATCAGTACTTC.